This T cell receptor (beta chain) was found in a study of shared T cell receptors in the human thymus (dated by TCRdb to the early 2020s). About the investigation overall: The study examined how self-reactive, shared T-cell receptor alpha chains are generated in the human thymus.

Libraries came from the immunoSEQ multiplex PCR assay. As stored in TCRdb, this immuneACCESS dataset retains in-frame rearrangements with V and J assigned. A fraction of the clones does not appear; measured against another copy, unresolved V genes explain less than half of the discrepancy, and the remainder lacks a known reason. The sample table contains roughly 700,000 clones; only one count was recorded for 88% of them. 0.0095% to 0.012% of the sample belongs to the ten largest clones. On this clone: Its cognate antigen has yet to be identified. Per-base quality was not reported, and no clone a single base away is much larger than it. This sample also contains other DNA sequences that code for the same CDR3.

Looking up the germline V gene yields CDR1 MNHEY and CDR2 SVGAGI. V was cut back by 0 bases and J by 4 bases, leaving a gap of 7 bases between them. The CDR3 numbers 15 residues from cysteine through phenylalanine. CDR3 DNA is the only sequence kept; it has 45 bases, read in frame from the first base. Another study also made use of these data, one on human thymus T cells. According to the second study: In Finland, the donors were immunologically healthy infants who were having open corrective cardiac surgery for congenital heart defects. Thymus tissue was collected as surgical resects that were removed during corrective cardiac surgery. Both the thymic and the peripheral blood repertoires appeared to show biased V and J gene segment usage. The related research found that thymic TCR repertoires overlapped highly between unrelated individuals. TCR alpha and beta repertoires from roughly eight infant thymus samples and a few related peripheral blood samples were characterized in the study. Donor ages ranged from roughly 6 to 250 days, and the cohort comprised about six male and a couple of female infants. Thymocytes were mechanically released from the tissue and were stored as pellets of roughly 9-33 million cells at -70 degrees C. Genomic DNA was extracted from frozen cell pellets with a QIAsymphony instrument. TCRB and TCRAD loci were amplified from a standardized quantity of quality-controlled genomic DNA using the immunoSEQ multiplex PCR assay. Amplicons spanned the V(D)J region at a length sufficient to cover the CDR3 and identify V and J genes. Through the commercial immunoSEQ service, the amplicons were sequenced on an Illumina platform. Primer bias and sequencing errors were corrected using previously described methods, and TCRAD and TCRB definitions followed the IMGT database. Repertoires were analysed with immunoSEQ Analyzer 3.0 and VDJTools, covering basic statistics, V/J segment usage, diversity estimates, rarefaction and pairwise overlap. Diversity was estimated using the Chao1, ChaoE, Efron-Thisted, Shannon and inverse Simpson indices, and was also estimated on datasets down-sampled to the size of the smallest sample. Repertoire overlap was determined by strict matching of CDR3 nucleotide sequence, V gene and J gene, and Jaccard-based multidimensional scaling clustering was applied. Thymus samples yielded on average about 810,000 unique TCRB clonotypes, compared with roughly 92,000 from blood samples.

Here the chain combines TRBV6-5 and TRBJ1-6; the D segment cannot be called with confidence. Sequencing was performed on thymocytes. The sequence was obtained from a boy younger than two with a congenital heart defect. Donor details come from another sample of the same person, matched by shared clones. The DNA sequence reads TGTGCCAGCAGTTACTCGAGGGCTTATAATTCACCCCTCCACTTT. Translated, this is CASSYSRAYNSPLHF.